Presented here are 14 T cell receptor beta chains from one specimen sequenced in a study of T cells after yellow fever vaccination. A single record per CDR3 protein comes from TCRdb applying MiXCR to the 5' RACE reads. The profile shows approximately 96,000 distinct CDR3 sequences, about 8.8% of them singletons. Sample: CD8+ T cells not binding an NS4B(214-222) dextramer, sorted from PBMCs, taken around 15 days after the first yellow fever vaccination. All receptors derive from a man aged 18 to 29 who received the YFV17D yellow fever vaccine.

Notes on this clonotype: Compared with germline, one end of the junction differs, possibly owing to a read error. The chain couples TRBV12-3 or TRBV12-4 to TRBJ1-5, with TRBD1 as a possible D gene (6 bases). There are 14 residues in the CDR3. The CDR3 reads CASRMTGLNRPQHF. CDR3 DNA sequence: TGTGCCAGCAGGATGACAGGCCTCAATCGGCCCCAGCATTTT.

This clonotype was seen a few times. CDR3: CASSLTGNSYNEQFF. The CDR3 DNA follows: TGTGCCAGCAGCTTAACGGGTAACTCCTACAATGAGCAGTTCTTC. The chain has TRBV7-3 and TRBJ2-1, with D uncertain. Germline CDR1 reads SGHTA; CDR2 reads FQGTGA. The CDR3 runs to 15 residues. Trimming shortened V by 0 bases and J by 0 bases, and 6 bases separated the two germline ends.

This clonotype was found a few times. The J gene is TRBJ1-5, the V gene TRBV4-1, with a possible D match to TRBD1 (6 bases). Germline assignment: CDR1 MGHRA and CDR2 YSYEKL. Trimming took 9 bases from V and 3 from J, leaving 18 bases between them. This CDR3 spans 15 amino acids. CDR3 protein: CASSGGDVANQPQHF. CDR3 DNA: TGCGCCAGTTCGGGGGGCGATGTTGCCAATCAGCCCCAGCATTTT.

The V gene is TRBV9, the J gene TRBJ2-5; D tentatively fits TRBD1 or TRBD2 (5 bases each). Germline V CDR1 and CDR2: SGDLS, YYNGEE. CDR3 length: 13 amino acids. V dropped 0 bases and J dropped 5 bases, with 8 bases sitting between them. CDR3 region: CASSVGGEETQYF. CDR3 coding DNA: TGTGCCAGCAGCGTAGGAGGGGAGGAGACCCAGTACTTC. Filled out from reference TRBV9 and TRBJ2-5, the complete variable domain reads DSGVTQTPKHLITATGQRVTLRCSPRSGDLSVYWYQQSLDQGLQFLIQYYNGEERAKGNILERFSAQQFPDLHSELNLSSLELGDSALYFCASSVGGEETQYFGPGTRLLVL.

The V call is TRBV7-6, the J call TRBJ1-6; the D gene is possibly TRBD1 (6 bases). Trimming took 1 base from V and 6 from J, leaving 19 bases between them. Germline V CDR1 and CDR2: SGHVS, FNYEAQ. This CDR3 region has 18 residues. The CDR3 DNA reads TGTGCCAGCAGCTTAGAAGCGTTAGGACAGTTGGGTAATTCACCCCTCCACTTT. This translates into CASSLEALGQLGNSPLHF. Supplemented by reference TRBV7-6 and TRBJ1-6, the full variable domain reads GAGVSQSPRYKVTKRGQDVALRCDPISGHVSLYWYRQALGQGPEFLTYFNYEAQQDKSGLPNDRFSAERPEGSISTLTIQRTEQRDSAMYRCASSLEALGQLGNSPLHFGNGTRLTVT.

This clonotype came up a few times. This chain uses TRBV7-9 with TRBJ1-2, with a tentative D call TRBD1 (6 bases). Trimming removed 5 bases from V and 4 bases from J, with 17 bases in between. The CDR3 totals 15 residues. Germline CDR1 is SEHNR and CDR2 is FQNEAQ (reference sequence). CDR3 DNA sequence: TGTGCCAGCAGCCCGGGGGCAGTCTTCATCTATGGCTACACCTTC. Translation: CASSPGAVFIYGYTF.

This clonotype was observed a handful of times. The chain is built from TRBV29-1 and TRBJ2-2; D is unclear. The CDR3 is made up of 11 amino acids. Per the germline V gene, CDR1 is SQVTM and CDR2 is ANQGSEA. V was clipped by 0 bases and J by 7 bases, with 3 bases between them. In DNA, the CDR3 is TGCAGCGTTGAAGATGGCGGGGAGCTGTTTTTT. It codes for CSVEDGGELFF.

This clonotype was recorded a few times. The V call is TRBV4-2, the J call TRBJ2-5, with a weak D call TRBD2 (5 bases). Trimming cost V 1 base and J 5 bases, with 8 bases left between them. This CDR3 is 13 amino acids long. Germline CDR1 LGHNA, CDR2 YNFKEQ. CDR3 in DNA: TGTGCCAGCAGCCAAGGGGGAGCGGAGACCCAGTACTTC. As protein: CASSQGGAETQYF.

This clonotype occurred a few times. V usage is TRBV2 and J usage is TRBJ1-1; 11 bases are a match to TRBD1. Germline CDR1 is SNHLY and CDR2 is FYNNEI. Trimming at V came to 7 bases and at J to 4 bases, leaving 2 bases not matched to a gene. The CDR3 runs to 13 residues. The CDR3 reads CASKGQGATEAFF. The CDR3 DNA sequence: TGTGCCAGCAAAGGACAGGGGGCCACTGAAGCTTTCTTT.

The gene calls are TRBV4-1 and TRBJ1-2, with D hard to call. This CDR3 contains 13 residues. Trimming removed 1 base at V and 8 bases at J, with 11 bases between. The germline gives CDR1 MGHRA, CDR2 YSYEKL. For the CDR3, the DNA is TGCGCCAGCAGCCAAGTAAAGGGTAGCGGCTACACCTTC. Encoded protein: CASSQVKGSGYTF.

In its sample, this clonotype was seen a few times. V gene TRBV6-5 combines with J gene TRBJ1-1; D possibly corresponds to TRBD1 (5 bases). The CDR3 contains 12 residues. Germline CDR1 MNHEY, CDR2 SVGAGI. The germline V and J ends were trimmed by 5 bases and 11 bases, with 15 bases remaining between them. The CDR3 region has the DNA TGTGCCAGCAGTGCCCAGGGATTCGGGGCTTTCTTT. Its translation: CASSAQGFGAFF.

V is TRBV5-5 and J is TRBJ2-2; 7 nucleotides align to TRBD2. CDR3 length: 15 amino acids. After removal of 4 bases from V and 4 bases from J, the junction contained 7 bases not matched to a gene. Germline V lookup: CDR1 SGHKS, CDR2 YYEKEE (reference sequence). CDR3 sequence (DNA): TGTGCCAGCAGCGGGGGGGACTCTTCCACCGGGGAGCTGTTTTTT. Protein product: CASSGGDSSTGELFF.

This rearrangement joins TRBV10-2 to TRBJ1-2, with D possibly being TRBD1 (5 bases). This CDR3 comprises 12 residues. V dropped 7 bases and J dropped 7 bases, with 13 bases sitting between them. From germline, CDR1 is WSHSY and CDR2 SAAADI. Here the CDR3 DNA reads TGCGCCAGCACAGGGATACATGGTGGCTACACCTTC. This translates into CASTGIHGGYTF.

This clonotype occurred a few times. The CDR3 DNA follows: TGTGCCAGTAGCGGTCCGGCGGGGTCTAGCACAGATACGCAGTATTTT. It codes for CASSGPAGSSTDTQYF. The genes are TRBV19 and TRBJ2-3, with D maybe TRBD2 (6 bases). The germline V and J ends were trimmed by 6 bases and 0 bases, with 16 bases remaining between them. The CDR3 is 16 amino acids. CDR1 is LNHDA and CDR2 is SQIVND in the germline V gene (reference sequence).